Below, one TCR beta chain is given with its context. What it binds is not known. Looked up from germline, CDR1 is LNHDA and CDR2 is SQIVND (reference sequence). The CDR3 spans 14 residues. This entry belongs to a study of monozygotic twins with inflammatory bowel disease. TCRdb reprocessed the 5' RACE reads and keeps a single row for each CDR3 protein, giving no DNA. The sample has under 150,000 distinct CDR3 sequences. The study, taken as a whole, reports: IBD-affected twins scored below their healthy co-twins in TCRbeta diversity (inverse Simpson).

The J gene is TRBJ2-2, the V gene TRBV19; the TCRdb D gene call, TRBD1, has no DNA to confirm it. This clonotype was sampled from a human donor with ulcerative colitis or Crohn's disease, or a healthy co-twin of an affected twin (not recorded which). Sequenced material: blood. This chain's CDR3 is CASNQQGAIGELFF.